This TCR beta chain appears in the sequencing data of a study of blood T cells in healthy people across ages. Overall study results and limits: Diversity of TCR beta per million T cells declined in a roughly linear way with age.

The CDR3 loop spans 14 amino acids. The germline V gene has CDR1 KGHSH and CDR2 LQKENI. The second PCR ran about 6 to 12 cycles with a sample-barcoded 5' primer and J-beta primers. CDR3-containing paired-end reads numbering at least 2.5 million came from each sample. TCRdb reanalysed the 5' RACE reads using MiXCR and keeps one entry per CDR3 protein. Here the sample spans 500,000 to 550,000 distinct CDR3 sequences, under 30% being singletons. With regard to this clonotype: No antigen is known for it.

Extraction yielded at least 5.5 micrograms of total RNA per sample. This sample was shared with a second study, whose subject was T cells of mothers and their children. According to that study: Related pairs of mothers and children showed slightly higher, non-significant overlap versus unrelated pairs.

V and J are TRBV18 and TRBJ2-5; 11 bases line up with TRBD2. The last part of the DNA fits TRBJ2-1 better; the J call may be wrong. This receptor was obtained from a boy aged 5 to 17 in good health. The sample was blood. In DNA, the CDR3 is TGTGCCAGCGCAACTAGCGGGAGATTGGATGAGCAGTTCTTC. It translates to CASATSGRLDEQFF.